The 32 T cell receptor delta chains presented below share a single source sample, sequenced in a study of Vδ1+ human thymocytes. Study conclusions and caveats: Thymic TRG and TRD repertoires appeared highly polyclonal, with Gaussian CDR3 length distributions.

Extracted RNA was reverse transcribed into cDNA. Pooled V-gene forward primers with one constant-region reverse primer generated the CDR3 amplicons by multiplex PCR. TCRdb fed the multiplex PCR reads into CATT to redo clone calling. The sample has about 54,000 delta-chain clones, roughly 15% seen once. Antigens for these TCRs are unknown. Material: Vdelta1+ gamma-delta thymocytes from the thymus. Subset described: FACS-sorted CD3+ TCRalphabeta- TCRVdelta1+ TCRVdelta2- thymocytes. The source is a boy in the first two years of life who had congenital heart surgery.

This clone was seen only a few times. This chain links TRDV1 with TRDJ1; the D is unclear. The germline gives CDR1 TSWWSYY, CDR2 QGS. The CDR3 has 16 amino acids. V shed 0 bases and J shed 0 bases, with 11 bases lying between them. The CDR3 coding sequence is TGTGCTCTTGGGGAACTTCAGCCGAACTACACCGATAAACTCATCTTT. Its translation: CALGELQPNYTDKLIF.

In this sample, this clone turned up a few times. V usage is TRDV1 and J usage is TRDJ1, with D perhaps matching TRDD3 (10 bases). V shed 2 bases and J shed 1 base, with 38 bases lying between them. The CDR3 has 24 residues. CDR1 is TSWWSYY and CDR2 is QGS in the germline V gene. The CDR3 loop is CALGEWSSWPSYVLGDTITDKLIF. CDR3 in DNA: TGTGCTCTTGGGGAATGGTCTTCTTGGCCTTCCTACGTTTTGGGGGATACTATCACCGATAAACTCATCTTT.

The chain employs TRDV1 and TRDJ1, with a possible D match to TRDD2 (5 bases). Per germline, CDR1 TSWWSYY and CDR2 QGS. V lost 0 bases and J 1 base, leaving 18 bases between the germline ends. CDR3 length equals 18 residues. CDR3 sequence (DNA): TGTGCTCTTGGGGAACTCCTACTCTACACCAGGGGCACCGATAAACTCATCTTT. Its translation is CALGELLLYTRGTDKLIF.

This clone was seen a handful of times. This sequence joins TRDV1 and TRDJ1; 8 bases agree with TRDD3. The CDR3 loop spans 17 amino acids. Germline V CDR1 and CDR2: TSWWSYY, QGS. Trimming removed 5 bases from V and 1 base from J; junction bases left unmatched: 12. CDR3 DNA sequence: TGTGCTCTTGGGTCCCTCCTACACGGGGATACCACCGATAAACTCATCTTT. It specifies CALGSLLHGDTTDKLIF.

This chain connects TRDV1 to TRDJ1; 8 bases match TRDD3. The CDR3 loop spans 23 amino acids. Germline CDR1 and CDR2: TSWWSYY and QGS. J lost 0 bases, V lost 0 bases, and 24 bases had no gene match. The CDR3 sequence is CALGELRVPGDKWGYPNTDKLIF. In nucleotides, the CDR3 is TGTGCTCTTGGGGAACTAAGGGTACCGGGCGATAAGTGGGGATACCCGAACACCGATAAACTCATCTTT.

As to this clone: Additional DNA sequences in this sample encode the identical CDR3. The chain is built from TRDV1 and TRDJ1, with TRDD3 matching 7 bases. Per germline, CDR1 TSWWSYY and CDR2 QGS. The CDR3 has 15 amino acids. Germline trimming cut 1 base from V and 1 base from J; bases unmatched to any gene: 3. Here the CDR3 reads CALGERGGPTDKLIF. Written as DNA, the CDR3 is TGTGCTCTTGGGGAACGTGGGGGACCCACCGATAAACTCATCTTT.

The chain couples TRDV2 to TRDJ1; 11 bases are a match to TRDD3. V was clipped by 3 bases and J by 4 bases; unmatched bases: 3. Germline V gives CDR1 GEAIGNYY, CDR2 EKD. The CDR3 contains 14 residues. The CDR3 sequence is CACDVGDTFDKLIF. CDR3 sequence (DNA): TGTGCCTGTGACGTGGGGGATACGTTCGATAAACTCATCTTT.

V is TRDV1 and J is TRDJ2; 8 nucleotides line up with TRDD3. This CDR3 has 18 amino acids. Germline CDR1 TSWWSYY, CDR2 QGS. The CDR3 coding sequence is TGTGCCATGCCAGTTAAAGTGGGGGATCAAATGGTGACAGCACAACTCTTCTTT. It yields the protein CAMPVKVGDQMVTAQLFF.

The chain uses TRDV1 and TRDJ1; D might be TRDD3 (7 bases). The ends were cut back, 0 bases at V and 7 bases at J, with 39 bases in the middle. The CDR3 spans 23 residues. Germline assignment: CDR1 TSWWSYY and CDR2 QGS. The CDR3 nucleotides are TGTGCTCTTGGGGAACTGACCTCCTACTTGCCCAAGTGGGGGACACATGTGCCGGGTAAACTCATCTTT. It is translated as CALGELTSYLPKWGTHVPGKLIF.

The gene calls are TRDV1 and TRDJ1, with a tentative D call TRDD3 (5 bases). The CDR3 extends over 22 amino acids. Germline V lookup: CDR1 TSWWSYY, CDR2 QGS. With 0 bases removed from V and 1 base from J, the gap between germline ends came to 30 bases. In nucleotides, the CDR3 is TGTGCTCTTGGGGAACTAGTGTGGTCGTGGTCGGGCGGGTTGGGATCCACCGATAAACTCATCTTT. Translating it yields CALGELVWSWSGGLGSTDKLIF.

This clone occurred a few times. This chain joins TRDV1 and TRDJ1; no clear D. Per the germline V gene, CDR1 is TSWWSYY and CDR2 is QGS. V dropped 0 bases and J dropped 1 base, with 30 bases sitting between them. The CDR3 sequence is 22 residues long. This CDR3 is CALGELSKNGRHLIMATDKLIF. The CDR3, as DNA: TGTGCTCTTGGGGAACTTTCAAAAAACGGCCGACACCTCATAATGGCCACCGATAAACTCATCTTT.

The table lists this clone with a few counts. The V call is TRDV1, the J call TRDJ1, with a tentative D call TRDD3 (8 bases). The CDR3 length is 20 residues. CDR1 and CDR2 (germline): TSWWSYY, QGS. Between the trimmed V and J ends, which lost 1 base and 6 bases, there was a span of 30 bases. DNA of the CDR3: TGTGCTCTTGGGGAACCCCCTACCCTATTTCCTACGACTGGGGGTAATAAACTCATCTTT. It is translated as CALGEPPTLFPTTGGNKLIF.

This clone showed up just a few times. V gene TRDV1 combines with J gene TRDJ1; D might be TRDD2 (6 bases). The V and J ends lost 9 bases and 0 bases respectively, with 29 bases between them. The germline V gene has CDR1 TSWWSYY and CDR2 QGS. The CDR3 sequence is 19 residues long. Here the CDR3 DNA reads TGTGCTCTCCATCTACCCAGGTCCCCTCTTCCTCCAAACACCGATAAACTCATCTTT. It yields the protein CALHLPRSPLPPNTDKLIF.

The chain uses TRDV1 and TRDJ1; 7 nucleotides match TRDD3. Germline CDR1 TSWWSYY, CDR2 QGS. The ends lost 1 base at V and 0 bases at J; junction bases unmatched: 20. The CDR3 runs to 21 residues. The CDR3 DNA is TGTGCTCTTGGGGAACCCACCTCAATATTCCACACTCTGGGGGACACCGATAAACTCATCTTT. This encodes CALGEPTSIFHTLGDTDKLIF.

The chain employs TRDV1 and TRDJ1; tentatively, D is TRDD2 or TRDD3 (7 bases each). V lost 1 base, J lost 0 bases, and 27 bases lay in between. CDR3 length: 21 residues. Germline-derived CDR1 and CDR2 are TSWWSYY and QGS. This CDR3 is CALGERLPLPGGPFYTDKLIF. In nucleotides, the CDR3 is TGTGCTCTTGGGGAACGCCTTCCTCTACCTGGGGGTCCATTCTACACCGATAAACTCATCTTT.

This clone appeared a few times. The rearrangement uses TRDV3 and TRDJ4; D might be TRDD2 or TRDD3, each matching 7 bases. Germline-derived CDR1 and CDR2 are TVYSNPD and GDNSRS (reference sequence). Deletions cut 4 bases from V and 3 bases from J, with 27 bases between. This CDR3 comprises 16 residues. CDR3 bases: TGTGCCTCTCCGCCTTCCTGGGGGTCCCCAGGGCGACCCCTGATCTTT. Protein: CASPPSWGSPGRPLIF.

As concerns this clone: Different DNA sequences within this sample yield the same CDR3. V and J are TRDV1 and TRDJ1; 9 nucleotides line up with TRDD3. Germline V CDR1 and CDR2: TSWWSYY, QGS. The CDR3 sequence is 21 residues long. The trim removed 9 bases at V and 2 bases at J, leaving 28 bases unmatched. As DNA, the CDR3 is TGTGCTCTCACCGGGCCCAGACGGGACTGGGGGACGTCCGCCGATACCGATAAACTCATCTTT. Protein sequence: CALTGPRRDWGTSADTDKLIF.

The rearrangement joins TRDV1 to TRDJ1; TRDD3 aligns across 12 bases. The CDR3 sequence is 28 residues long. Germline CDR1 TSWWSYY, CDR2 QGS. With V trimmed by 2 bases and J by 0 bases, 37 bases remained unmatched. CDR3 residues: CALGERAKPTVREICTGWGIRNTDKLIF. CDR3 DNA: TGTGCTCTTGGGGAAAGGGCTAAACCTACGGTACGGGAGATATGTACTGGCTGGGGGATACGAAACACCGATAAACTCATCTTT.

V is TRDV1 and J is TRDJ1; a possible D gene is TRDD3 (6 bases). Trimming took 0 bases from V and 0 from J, leaving 20 bases between them. Germline loops: CDR1 TSWWSYY, CDR2 QGS. This CDR3 comprises 19 residues. The CDR3 reads CALGELTAGEIAYTDKLIF. The CDR3 DNA is TGTGCTCTTGGGGAACTCACAGCGGGGGAAATCGCGTACACCGATAAACTCATCTTT.

This clone was observed a few times. J is TRDJ1 and V is TRDV1; TRDD2 or TRDD3 may be the D gene (7 bases each). The CDR3 runs 21 residues. The V and J ends lost 1 base and 0 bases respectively, with 27 bases between them. Germline assignment: CDR1 TSWWSYY and CDR2 QGS. Here the CDR3 DNA reads TGTGCTCTTGGGGAACACATTAGGCCTTCCTCCGTGGGGGACCACACCGATAAACTCATCTTT. Encoded protein: CALGEHIRPSSVGDHTDKLIF.

This clone was detected only a few times. The V gene is TRDV1, the J gene TRDJ1; 13 bases fit TRDD3. This CDR3 comprises 22 residues. After removal of 3 bases from V and 0 bases from J, the junction contained 19 bases not matched to a gene. Per germline, CDR1 TSWWSYY and CDR2 QGS. In DNA, the CDR3 is TGTGCTCTTGGGGAGGCTCTTTACCAAACAGTACTGGGGGATACGTACACCGATAAACTCATCTTT. Translated: CALGEALYQTVLGDTYTDKLIF.

This chain uses TRDV1 with TRDJ1; 9 nucleotides line up with TRDD3. Germline V gives CDR1 TSWWSYY, CDR2 QGS. Trimming took 1 base from V and 0 from J; bases not matched to a gene: 15. This CDR3 has 20 amino acids. The CDR3 DNA reads as TGTGCTCTTGGGGAACGGGAACTTCCCTACTGGGGGACGTACACCGATAAACTCATCTTT. Residues: CALGERELPYWGTYTDKLIF.

At least ten counts were recorded for this clone. V usage is TRDV2 and J usage is TRDJ1, with TRDD3 matching 10 bases. This CDR3 comprises 15 residues. Germline V gene lookup returns CDR1 GEAIGNYY and CDR2 EKD. After removal of 3 bases from V and 8 bases from J, the junction contained 11 bases not matched to a gene. CDR3 sequence reads: CACDDRVDWGMKLIF. The DNA for the CDR3 is TGTGCCTGTGACGACCGGGTCGACTGGGGGATGAAACTCATCTTT.

The chain is built from TRDV1 and TRDJ1, with TRDD3 matching over 10 bases. CDR1 is TSWWSYY, CDR2 QGS, per germline. J was trimmed by 3 bases and V by 5 bases; bases with no gene match: 21. This CDR3 region has 20 residues. For the CDR3, the DNA is TGTGCTCTTGGGAATACACGTCAACACGAGGGGGATACGCTTTCCGATAAACTCATCTTT. Protein product: CALGNTRQHEGDTLSDKLIF.

This clone was seen only a few times. The chain employs TRDV1 and TRDJ1; TRDD3 matches at 12 bases. CDR1 is TSWWSYY, CDR2 QGS, per germline. V lost 4 bases and J lost 3; bases outside the gene matches: 15. The CDR3 spans 19 residues. The CDR3 sequence: CALGGPAALGDTQSDKLIF. In nucleotides, the CDR3 is TGTGCTCTTGGGGGGCCCGCGGCGCTGGGGGATACGCAGTCCGATAAACTCATCTTT.

V gene TRDV1 combines with J gene TRDJ1; a possible D gene is TRDD3 (10 bases). Germline values: CDR1 TSWWSYY, CDR2 QGS. V lost 5 bases and J 5 bases, leaving 24 bases between the germline ends. The CDR3 sequence is 17 residues long. The chain's CDR3 is CALGPFLLGDVDDKLIF. DNA of the CDR3: TGTGCTCTTGGGCCCTTCCTACTGGGGGATGTTGATGATAAACTCATCTTT.

Only a few counts were recorded for this clone. The V gene is TRDV1, the J gene TRDJ1, with D hard to call. This CDR3 has 16 residues. V lost 2 bases, J lost 0 bases, and 13 bases lay in between. The germline gives CDR1 TSWWSYY, CDR2 QGS. The CDR3 spells CALGEMCPGYTDKLIF. The CDR3 nucleotides are TGTGCTCTTGGGGAAATGTGTCCGGGGTACACCGATAAACTCATCTTT.

In its sample, this clone was seen a few times. The chain combines TRDV1 with TRDJ2; 12 bases line up with TRDD3. This CDR3 has 18 residues. V dropped 2 bases and J dropped 4; count of bases not matched to a gene: 8. Germline V CDR1 and CDR2: TSWWSYY, QGS. The CDR3 reads CALGEMPVLGDTTAQLFF. In nucleotides, the CDR3 is TGTGCTCTTGGGGAAATGCCCGTACTGGGGGATACGACAGCACAACTCTTCTTT.

This clone was detected only a few times. This chain uses TRDV1 with TRDJ1; the match to TRDD3 covers 9 bases. The CDR3 spans 17 residues. V trimming: 2 bases; J trimming: 2 bases; junction bases outside the gene matches: 9. Germline V gene lookup returns CDR1 TSWWSYY and CDR2 QGS. The CDR3 is CALGESIGDTPTDKLIF. CDR3 in DNA: TGTGCTCTTGGGGAAAGTATCGGGGATACGCCGACCGATAAACTCATCTTT.

This clone was seen a handful of times. The chain has TRDV1 and TRDJ1; 7 positions agree with TRDD3. V shed 1 base, J shed 5 bases, and the junction held 19 bases outside the gene matches. This CDR3 region has 19 residues. Germline values: CDR1 TSWWSYY, CDR2 QGS. CDR3 loop: CALGERNYHWPGDRDKLIF. The CDR3 DNA reads as TGTGCTCTTGGGGAACGAAATTACCATTGGCCGGGGGATCGAGATAAACTCATCTTT.

This clone was observed a handful of times. The chain joins TRDV3 to TRDJ1, with 11 nucleotides matching TRDD3. Germline CDR1 TVYSNPD, CDR2 GDNSRS (reference sequence). The trim removed 2 bases at V and 4 bases at J, leaving 6 bases unmatched. This CDR3 is 14 amino acids long. The CDR3 spells CAFPVLGDIDKLIF. CDR3 bases: TGTGCCTTTCCGGTACTGGGGGATATCGATAAACTCATCTTT.

This clone has just a few counts. The chain combines TRDV1 with TRDJ1, with TRDD3 matching over 10 bases. In germline, CDR1 is TSWWSYY, CDR2 QGS. The CDR3 contains 18 residues. V lost 0 bases and J lost 8; bases outside the gene matches: 15. CDR3 sequence: CALGELSFPPLGDLKLIF. For the CDR3, the DNA is TGTGCTCTTGGGGAACTCAGCTTCCCTCCACTGGGGGATCTAAAACTCATCTTT.